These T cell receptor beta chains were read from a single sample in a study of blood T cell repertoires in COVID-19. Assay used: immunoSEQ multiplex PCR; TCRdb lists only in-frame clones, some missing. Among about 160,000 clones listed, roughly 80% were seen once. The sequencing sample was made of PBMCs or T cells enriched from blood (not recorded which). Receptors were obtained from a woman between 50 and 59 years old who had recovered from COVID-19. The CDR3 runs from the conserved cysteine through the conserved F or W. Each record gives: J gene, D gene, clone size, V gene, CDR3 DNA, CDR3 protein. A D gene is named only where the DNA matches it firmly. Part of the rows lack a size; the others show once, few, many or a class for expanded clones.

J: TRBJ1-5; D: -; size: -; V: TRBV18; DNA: TGTGCCAGCTCATACTATAGCAATCAGCCCCAGCATTTT; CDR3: CASSYYSNQPQHF
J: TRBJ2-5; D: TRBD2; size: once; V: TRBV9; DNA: TGTGCCAGCAGCGTAGGCCTAGCGGGGAGGGAGACCCAGTACTTC; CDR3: CASSVGLAGRETQYF
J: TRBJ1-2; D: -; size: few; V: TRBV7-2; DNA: TGTGCCAGCAGCTTAGCTTGGAGTGATGGCTACACCTTC; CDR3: CASSLAWSDGYTF
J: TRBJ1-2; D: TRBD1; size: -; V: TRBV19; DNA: TGTGCCAGTGGAACAGGGGTGGGAGGCTACACCTTC; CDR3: CASGTGVGGYTF
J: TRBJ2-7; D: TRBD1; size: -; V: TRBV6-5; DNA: TGTGCCAGCAGCTGGCCGGGACAGGGGTATCACGAGCAGTACTTC; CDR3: CASSWPGQGYHEQYF
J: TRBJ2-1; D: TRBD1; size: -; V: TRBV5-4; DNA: TGTGCCAGCAGCTCGGGACAGGGAGGAATTGGTGAGCAGTTCTTC; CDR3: CASSSGQGGIGEQFF
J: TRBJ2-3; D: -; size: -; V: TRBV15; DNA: TGTGCCACCAGCATGACAGGAACAGATACGCAGTATTTT; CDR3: CATSMTGTDTQYF
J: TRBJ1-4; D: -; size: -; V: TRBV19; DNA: TGTGCCAGTAGTATAGAAGAGGCCCTAGGGGGTGAAAAACTGTTTTTT; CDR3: CASSIEEALGGEKLFF
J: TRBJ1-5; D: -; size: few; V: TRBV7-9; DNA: TGTGCCAGCAGCTCATTTAGCAATCAGCCCCAGCATTTT; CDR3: CASSSFSNQPQHF
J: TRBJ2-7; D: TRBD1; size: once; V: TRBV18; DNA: TGTGCCAGCTCACCATGGACAGGGGACTACGAGCAGTACTTC; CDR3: CASSPWTGDYEQYF
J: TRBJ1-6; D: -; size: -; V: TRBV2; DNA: TGTGCCAGCAGTGAAGACAGGAATAATTATTCACCCCTCCACTTT; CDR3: CASSEDRNNYSPLHF
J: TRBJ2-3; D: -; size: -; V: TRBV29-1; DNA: TGCAGCGTCACACCGGAGGCAGATACGCAGTATTTT; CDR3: CSVTPEADTQYF
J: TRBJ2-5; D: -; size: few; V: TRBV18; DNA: TGTGCCAGCTCACGATTGCACAGTCAAGAGACCCAGTACTTC; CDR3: CASSRLHSQETQYF
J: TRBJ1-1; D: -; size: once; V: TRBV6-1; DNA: TGTGCCAGCAGTGAAGTCTTATTGAACACTGAAGCTTTCTTT; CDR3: CASSEVLLNTEAFF
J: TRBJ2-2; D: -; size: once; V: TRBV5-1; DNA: TGCGCCAGCACTTACGGGACTGGAAACACCGGGGAGCTGTTTTTT; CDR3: CASTYGTGNTGELFF
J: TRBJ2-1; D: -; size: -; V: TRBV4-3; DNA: TGCGCCAGCAGCCAAGAAGGGGCCCGTTACAATGAGCAGTTCTTC; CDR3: CASSQEGARYNEQFF
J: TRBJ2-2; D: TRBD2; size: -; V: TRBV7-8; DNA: TGTGCCAGCAGCCCCCAAGCGGGAGGGAACACCGGGGAGCTGTTTTTT; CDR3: CASSPQAGGNTGELFF
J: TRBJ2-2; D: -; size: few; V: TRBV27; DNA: TGTGCCAGCAGTCCTCCTAGTTTCGGGGAGCTGTTTTTT; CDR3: CASSPPSFGELFF
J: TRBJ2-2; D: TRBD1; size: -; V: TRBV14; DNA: TGTGCCAGCAGCCCACGGACAGGGGGTAGCACCGGGGAGCTGTTTTTT; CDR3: CASSPRTGGSTGELFF
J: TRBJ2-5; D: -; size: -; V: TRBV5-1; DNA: TGCGCCAGCAGCTCGGGAAGCGGAAAAAAAGAGACCCAGTACTTC; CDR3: CASSSGSGKKETQYF
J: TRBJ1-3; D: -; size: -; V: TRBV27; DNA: TGTGCCAGCAGTTCCGGGGGGAACTCTGGAAACACCATATATTTT; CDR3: CASSSGGNSGNTIYF
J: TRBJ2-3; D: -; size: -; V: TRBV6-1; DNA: TGTGCCAGCAGTGAATACCAGGGGACAGATACGCAGTATTTT; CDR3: CASSEYQGTDTQYF
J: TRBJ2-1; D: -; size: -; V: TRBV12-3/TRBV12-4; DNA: TGTGCCAGCAGTTTAGTAGTATTCGAGCAGTTCTTC; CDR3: CASSLVVFEQFF
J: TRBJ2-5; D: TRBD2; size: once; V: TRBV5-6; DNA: TGTGCCAGCAGCTACCCTAGCGGTCTCAAGGAAGAGACCCAGTACTTC; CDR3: CASSYPSGLKEETQYF
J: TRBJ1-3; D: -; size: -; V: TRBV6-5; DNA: TGTGCCAGCCGCGACTCTGGAAACACCATATATTTT; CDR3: CASRDSGNTIYF
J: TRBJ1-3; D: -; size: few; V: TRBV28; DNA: TGTGCCAGCAGTTTGCGGGACACCATATATTTT; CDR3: CASSLRDTIYF
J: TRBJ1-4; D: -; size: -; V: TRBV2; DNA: TGTGCCAGCAGTGCGACCAGGGCAAGCTCTACAACTAATGAAAAACTGTTTTTT; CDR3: CASSATRASSTTNEKLFF
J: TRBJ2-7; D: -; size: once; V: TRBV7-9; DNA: TGTGCCAGCAGCTTACGGCAGGGTTACGAGCAGTACTTC; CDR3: CASSLRQGYEQYF
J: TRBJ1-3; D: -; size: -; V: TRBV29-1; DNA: TGCAGCGTGAGCTCTGGAAACACCATATATTTT; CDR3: CSVSSGNTIYF
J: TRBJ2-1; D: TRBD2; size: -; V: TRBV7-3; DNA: TGTGCCAGCAGCTTAAAGCGGGGGGGTTACAATGAGCAGTTCTTC; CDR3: CASSLKRGGYNEQFF
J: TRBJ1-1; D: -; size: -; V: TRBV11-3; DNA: TGTGCCAGCAGCCTACAGGGGAACACTGAAGCTTTCTTT; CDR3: CASSLQGNTEAFF
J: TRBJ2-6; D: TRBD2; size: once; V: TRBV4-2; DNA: TGTGCCAGCAGCCCCACGGGACTAGCGGGGAACTCTGGGGCCAACGTCCTGACTTTC; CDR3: CASSPTGLAGNSGANVLTF
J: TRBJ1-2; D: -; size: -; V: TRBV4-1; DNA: TGCGCCAGCAGCCAATTCCCCCGGGAGGGGACCTATGGCTACACCTTC; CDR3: CASSQFPREGTYGYTF
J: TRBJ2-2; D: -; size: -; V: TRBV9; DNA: TGTGCCAGCACCTACGACCTGACTAACACCGGGGAGCTGTTTTTT; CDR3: CASTYDLTNTGELFF
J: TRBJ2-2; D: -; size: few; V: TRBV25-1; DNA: TGTGCCAGCAGTGAATCTGGTTCGAGGGCCGGGGAGCTGTTTTTT; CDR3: CASSESGSRAGELFF
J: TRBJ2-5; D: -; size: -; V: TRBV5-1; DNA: TGCGCCAGCAGCTTGGGAGGGACACGGCACGGACAAGAGACCCAGTACTTC; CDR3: CASSLGGTRHGQETQYF
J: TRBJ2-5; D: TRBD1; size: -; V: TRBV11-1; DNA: TGTGCCAGCAGCCCATTAAACAGGGGAGAGACCCAGTACTTC; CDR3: CASSPLNRGETQYF